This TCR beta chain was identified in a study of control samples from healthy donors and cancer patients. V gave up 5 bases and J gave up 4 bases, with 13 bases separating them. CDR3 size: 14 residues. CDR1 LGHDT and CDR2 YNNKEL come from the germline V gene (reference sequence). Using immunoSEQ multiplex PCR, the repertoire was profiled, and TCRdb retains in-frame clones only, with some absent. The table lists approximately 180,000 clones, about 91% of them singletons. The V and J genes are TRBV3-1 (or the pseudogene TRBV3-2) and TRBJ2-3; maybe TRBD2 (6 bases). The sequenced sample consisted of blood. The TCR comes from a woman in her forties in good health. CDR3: CASSTTTSPDTQYF. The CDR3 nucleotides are TGTGCCAGCAGCACTACGACTAGTCCAGATACGCAGTATTTT.